Below, 17 T cell receptor beta chains from the same sample are listed, as sequenced in a study of identical twins. TCRdb reanalysed the 5' RACE reads using MiXCR and keeps one entry per CDR3 protein. The sample lists a few hundred thousand distinct CDR3 sequences; roughly 12% were seen once. These data were likewise used in another study, on yellow fever vaccine responses in identical twins.

The specimen sequenced was CD8+ T cells sorted from blood. These TCRs come from a young woman in good health.

The chain carries TRBV14 and TRBJ2-1, with 9 positions matching TRBD2. CDR3 length equals 20 residues. The trim removed 6 bases at V and 0 bases at J, leaving 18 bases unmatched. The germline CDR1 and CDR2 sequences are SGHDN and FVKESK. CDR3 sequence (DNA): TGTGCCAGCAGTCCTAGATATACAAGTCTAGCGGGACGCTCCTACAATGAGCAGTTCTTC. It specifies CASSPRYTSLAGRSYNEQFF.

This clonotype was seen repeatedly, ten times or more. The rearrangement uses TRBV9 and TRBJ2-7; 8 bases are a match to TRBD1. The V gene's germline CDR1 is SGDLS and CDR2 YYNGEE. V shed 2 bases, J shed 2 bases, and the junction held 3 bases outside the gene matches. There are 14 residues in the CDR3. This CDR3 reads CASSVGTGTYEQYF. Written as DNA, the CDR3 is TGTGCCAGCAGCGTGGGGACAGGCACCTACGAGCAGTACTTC.

This clonotype has more than one count but fewer than ten. The gene calls are TRBV6-1 and TRBJ1-6; 8 nucleotides line up with TRBD1. Germline CDR1 and CDR2: MNHNS and SASEGT. There are 15 residues in the CDR3. The V segment lost 3 bases and the J segment 12 bases; nucleotides outside the gene matches: 10. The CDR3 region is CASSDVTGGSRPLHF. The CDR3 DNA reads TGTGCCAGCAGTGACGTTACAGGGGGTTCCAGACCCCTCCACTTT.

The gene calls are TRBV10-1 and TRBJ2-3; a weak D match, TRBD2 (5 bases). The CDR3 consists of 14 residues. Germline V gives CDR1 WNHNN, CDR2 SYGVQD (reference sequence). The germline V and J ends were trimmed by 4 bases and 2 bases, with 10 bases remaining between them. The CDR3 protein is CASSGQRNTDTQYF. The CDR3 DNA reads as TGCGCCAGCAGTGGCCAGCGGAACACAGATACGCAGTATTTT.

In its sample, this clonotype was seen a few times. The V call is TRBV4-1, the J call TRBJ2-6, with TRBD2 matching over 9 bases. The germline CDR1 and CDR2 sequences are MGHRA and YSYEKL. Unmatched junction bases numbered 2, after V lost 5 bases and J lost 0 bases. This CDR3 contains 16 residues. The CDR3 spells CASSVSGSSGANVLTF. The CDR3 coding sequence is TGCGCCAGCAGCGTTAGCGGGAGCTCTGGGGCCAACGTCCTGACTTTC.

The chain carries TRBV10-3 and TRBJ1-2; 10 nucleotides agree with TRBD1. From germline, CDR1 is ENHRY and CDR2 SYGVKD. This CDR3 region has 14 residues. V lost 0 bases, J lost 8 bases, and 3 bases stayed unmatched. Here the CDR3 reads CAISESGTGDGYTF. CDR3 DNA: TGTGCCATCAGTGAGTCCGGGACAGGGGACGGCTACACCTTC.

This clonotype came up a few times. The chain links TRBV4-1 to TRBJ2-7; the D gene is possibly TRBD2 (6 bases). Germline loops: CDR1 MGHRA, CDR2 YSYEKL. This CDR3 spans 14 amino acids. Trimming took 0 bases from V and 4 from J, leaving 10 bases between them. CDR3 region: CASSQDRGLYEQYF. The CDR3 DNA is TGCGCCAGCAGCCAAGATCGGGGACTTTACGAGCAGTACTTC.

The chain employs TRBV5-1 and TRBJ2-1; 13 bases match TRBD2. CDR3 length: 18 residues. Germline assignment: CDR1 SGHRS and CDR2 YFSETQ. J was trimmed by 4 bases and V by 1 base; bases with no gene match: 8. The CDR3 nucleotides read TGCGCCAGCAGCTTGAGACTAGCGGGAGGACGATTATACAATGAGCAGTTCTTC. It specifies CASSLRLAGGRLYNEQFF.

The chain combines TRBV4-1 with TRBJ2-5; 9 nucleotides match TRBD2. Trimming cost V 0 bases and J 0 bases; bases outside gene matches: 5. The CDR3 covers 17 residues. The germline V gene has CDR1 MGHRA and CDR2 YSYEKL. The CDR3 nucleotides are TGCGCCAGCAGCCAAGATTTGCTAGCGGGGCACCAAGAGACCCAGTACTTC. Residues: CASSQDLLAGHQETQYF.

The chain employs TRBV12-3 or TRBV12-4 and TRBJ1-5; 7 bases agree with TRBD1. The junction had 10 bases not matched to a gene; V was cut back by 4 bases and J by 7 bases. CDR3 length equals 15 residues. CDR3 sequence (DNA): TGTGCCAGCAGTTCGTCAGGACAGGCGGGACAGCCCCAGCATTTT. This codes for CASSSSGQAGQPQHF.

This clonotype was recorded many times. This chain links TRBV12-3 or TRBV12-4 with TRBJ2-2; D is possibly TRBD1 (6 bases). There are 15 residues in the CDR3. The V and J ends lost 5 bases and 2 bases respectively, with 12 bases between them. In DNA, the CDR3 is TGTGCCAGCAGTGAAGGGGGATCCAACACCGGGGAGCTGTTTTTT. Residues: CASSEGGSNTGELFF.

This clonotype showed up many times. The CDR3 loop reads CASSLTSGGDDTQYF. CDR3 nucleotide sequence: TGTGCCAGCAGCTTGACTAGCGGGGGGGATGATACGCAGTATTTT. V usage is TRBV7-8 and J usage is TRBJ2-3; 14 bases line up with TRBD2. CDR1 and CDR2 from the germline V gene are SGHVS and FQNEAQ. The CDR3 is 15 amino acids. The trim removed 3 bases at V and 6 bases at J, leaving 2 bases unmatched. The whole variable domain, filled in from reference TRBV7-8 and TRBJ2-3, reads GAGVSQSPRYKVAKRGQDVALRCDPISGHVSLFWYQQALGQGPEFLTYFQNEAQLDKSGLPSDRFFAERPEGSVSTLKIQRTQQEDSAVYLCASSLTSGGDDTQYFGPGTRLTVL.

The J gene is TRBJ1-1, the V gene TRBV4-1; TRBD1 is a possible D gene (5 bases). The length of the CDR3 is 15 residues. The germline V and J ends were trimmed by 3 bases and 0 bases, with 11 bases remaining between them. Germline CDR1 is MGHRA and CDR2 is YSYEKL. The CDR3 here is CASSQEGHLNTEAFF. The CDR3 DNA follows: TGCGCCAGCAGCCAGGAAGGACACCTGAACACTGAAGCTTTCTTT.

The rearrangement uses TRBV15 and TRBJ2-5, with D hard to call. CDR3 length: 12 amino acids. Trimming removed 9 bases at V and 5 bases at J, with 13 bases between. The germline V gene has CDR1 LNHNV and CDR2 YYDKDF (reference sequence). DNA of the CDR3: TGTGCCACACGAAGCCAAAGGGAGACCCAGTACTTC. It is translated as CATRSQRETQYF.

This clonotype was detected only a few times. This chain uses TRBV7-2 with TRBJ1-1, with D unresolved. Between the trimmed V and J ends, which lost 1 base and 1 base, there was a span of 10 bases. Germline-derived CDR1 and CDR2 are SGHTA and FQGNSA. This CDR3 region has 15 residues. Here the CDR3 reads CASSLVGRWNTEAFF. The CDR3 DNA reads TGTGCCAGCAGCTTAGTTGGACGTTGGAACACTGAAGCTTTCTTT.

This chain joins TRBV7-8 and TRBJ1-6; no clear D. Trimming left V 2 bases short and J 9 bases short, with 11 bases between. CDR1 and CDR2 from the germline V gene are SGHVS and FQNEAQ. The CDR3 is 14 residues long. CDR3 nucleotides: TGTGCCAGCAGCTTAATCCGGGGTCTTTCACCCCTCCACTTT. Residues: CASSLIRGLSPLHF.

This clonotype was seen only a few times. The chain couples TRBV4-2 to TRBJ2-1; 11 bases are shared with TRBD2. The V and J ends lost 0 bases and 2 bases, in that order; junction bases with no gene match: 0. Looked up from germline, CDR1 is LGHNA and CDR2 is YNFKEQ. CDR3 length equals 16 residues. CDR3 sequence reads: CASSQDSGGAYNEQFF. CDR3 DNA: TGTGCCAGCAGCCAAGATAGCGGGGGGGCCTACAATGAGCAGTTCTTC.